One T cell receptor (beta chain) is described in this entry. The CDR3 is 14 residues long. Looked up from germline, CDR1 is SGHNT and CDR2 is YENEEA. J was trimmed by 2 bases and V by 3 bases; bases with no gene match: 4. Sequencing was performed with immunoSEQ multiplex PCR; in TCRdb, only in-frame clones are kept and a portion is missing. The sample includes some 16,000 clones, roughly 80% seen only once; the top ten take around 11%. This sample was included in a study of sequential checkpoint blockade in melanoma. Study information: Patients were randomized 1:1 to nivolumab-then-ipilimumab or ipilimumab-then-nivolumab first-line.

Treatment denoted: randomized to nivolumab then ipilimumab (arm A) or the reverse (arm B). DNA-damaging chemotherapy had not been given to any patient beforehand. The V and J genes are TRBV11-3 and TRBJ2-7, with 7 bases matching TRBD1. Sequencing was performed on CD8+ T cells sorted from blood (inferred from file names), taken from a patient given nivolumab and ipilimumab in sequence. The sequence was obtained from a human donor with melanoma. In nucleotides, the CDR3 is TGTGCCAGCAGCTTGGCCGGGACAGCCTACGAGCAGTACTTC. This encodes CASSLAGTAYEQYF.